This T cell receptor beta chain was recorded in a study of cytomegalovirus exposure and HLA in healthy donors. Each donor was healthy, and each was a bone marrow donor. Findings and limits, study-wide: The study dropped some indistinguishable V segments, TRBV6-2 and TRBV6-3 among them. Sequencing depth roughly uniform across donors was assumed in presence/absence analyses.

Comment on this clone: Its antigen is unidentified.

Germline V lookup: CDR1 MGHRA, CDR2 YSYEKL. The CDR3 extends over 16 amino acids. Trimming removed 0 bases from V and 6 bases from J, with 18 bases in between. PCR involved 60 Vbeta and 13 Jbeta primers. TCRdb's table, derived via immunoSEQ multiplex PCR, lists solely in-frame clones and lacks some. The table shows 120,000 or so clones, with 75% to 85% occurring only once. The sequenced sample was PBMCs. The J gene is TRBJ2-7, the V gene TRBV4-1; tentative D call: TRBD1 (6 bases). The clonotype originates from a man aged 25-45 years in good health and CMV-seropositive. This CDR3 is CASSQDGSRTVGEQYF. The CDR3 DNA is TGCGCCAGCAGCCAAGACGGGTCTCGGACAGTAGGCGAGCAGTACTTC.